The clone carrying this T cell receptor (beta chain) has a count of ten or more. The sample comes from a study of early T cells in non-severe SARS-CoV-2 infection. The TCR library protocol attached unique molecular identifiers to the individual cDNA molecules. TCRdb analysed the 5' RACE reads with MiXCR anew, one entry per CDR3 protein. The profile shows tens of thousands of distinct CDR3 sequences, about an eighth of them singletons. Germline V gene data show CDR1 as DFQATT and CDR2 as SNEGSKA (reference sequence). CDR3 length: 13 amino acids. The V end lost 2 bases, the J end lost 5 bases, and 10 bases lay between the germline ends.

The receptor was isolated from an adult who was a healthcare worker with PCR-confirmed SARS-CoV-2 infection or an uninfected control (not recorded which). The chain links TRBV20-1 to TRBJ2-1, with D perhaps TRBD2 (6 bases). Material: whole blood. CDR3 in amino acids: CSARRWEDNEQFF. Here the CDR3 DNA reads TGCAGTGCTAGACGATGGGAGGACAATGAGCAGTTCTTC.